The clone carrying this T cell receptor (beta chain) occurred once. The sample originates from a study of shared T cell receptors in the human thymus. Generated by immunoSEQ multiplex PCR, the TCRdb table keeps only in-frame clones and is missing some. Of 700,000 to 750,000 clones in the sample, 70% to 90% were seen once. These data were likewise used in another study, on human thymus T cells. That work adds: The thymus tissue came from resections taken during corrective heart surgery. Thymic and blood repertoires appeared to carry a bias in their V and J gene usage. Unrelated people showed highly overlapping thymic repertoires, related research reported.

The receptor was isolated from a girl under three years old with a congenital heart defect. Sequences were obtained from thymocytes.

As DNA, the CDR3 is TGCGCCAGCAGCTTGGTGTCCCCCTTCCGGGGCTATGGCTACACCTTC. Translation gives CASSLVSPFRGYGYTF. The chain has TRBV5-1 and TRBJ1-2, with D uncertain. CDR3 length equals 16 residues. Trimming pared 0 bases from V and 4 bases from J, leaving 16 bases between. The V gene's germline CDR1 is SGHRS and CDR2 YFSETQ.